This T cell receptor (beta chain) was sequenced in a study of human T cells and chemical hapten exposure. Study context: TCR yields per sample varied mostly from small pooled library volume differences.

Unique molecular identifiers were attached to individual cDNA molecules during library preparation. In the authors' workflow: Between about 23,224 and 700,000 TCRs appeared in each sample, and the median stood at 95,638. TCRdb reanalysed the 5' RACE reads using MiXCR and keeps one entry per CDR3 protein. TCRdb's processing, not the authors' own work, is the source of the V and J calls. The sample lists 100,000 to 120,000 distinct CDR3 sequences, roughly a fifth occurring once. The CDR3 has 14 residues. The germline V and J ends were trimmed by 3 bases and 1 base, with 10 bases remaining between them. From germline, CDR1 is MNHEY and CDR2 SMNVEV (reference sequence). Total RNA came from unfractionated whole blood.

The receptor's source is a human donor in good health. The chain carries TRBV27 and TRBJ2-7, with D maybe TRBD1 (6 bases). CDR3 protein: CASSFRQASYEQYF. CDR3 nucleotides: TGTGCCAGCAGTTTCCGACAGGCTTCCTACGAGCAGTACTTC.